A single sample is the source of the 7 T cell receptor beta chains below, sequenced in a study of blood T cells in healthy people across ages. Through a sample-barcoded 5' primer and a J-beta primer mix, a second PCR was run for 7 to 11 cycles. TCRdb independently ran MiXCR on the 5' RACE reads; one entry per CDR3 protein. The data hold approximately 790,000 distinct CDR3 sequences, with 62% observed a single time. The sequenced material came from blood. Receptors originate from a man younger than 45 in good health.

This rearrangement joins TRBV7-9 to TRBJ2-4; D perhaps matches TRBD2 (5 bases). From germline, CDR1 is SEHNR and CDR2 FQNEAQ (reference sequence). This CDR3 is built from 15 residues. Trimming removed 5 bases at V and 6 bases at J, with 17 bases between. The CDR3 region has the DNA TGTGCCAGCAGCCTGGCCGGAATGGCGGGAAACATTCAGTACTTC. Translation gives CASSLAGMAGNIQYF.

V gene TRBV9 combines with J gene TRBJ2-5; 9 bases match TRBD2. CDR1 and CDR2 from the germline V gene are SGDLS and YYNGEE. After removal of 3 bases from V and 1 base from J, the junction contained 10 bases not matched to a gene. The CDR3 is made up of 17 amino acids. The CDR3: CASSGRSSGALQETQYF. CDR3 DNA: TGTGCCAGCAGCGGCCGATCTAGCGGGGCGCTCCAAGAGACCCAGTACTTC.

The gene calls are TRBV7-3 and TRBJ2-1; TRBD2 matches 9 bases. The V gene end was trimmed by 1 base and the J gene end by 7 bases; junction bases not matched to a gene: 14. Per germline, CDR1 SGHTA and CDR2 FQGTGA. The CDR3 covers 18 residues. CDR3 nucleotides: TGTGCCAGCAGCTTAAATTCCCTTAGCGGGGGAAAGAGAAATGAGCAGTTCTTC. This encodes CASSLNSLSGGKRNEQFF.

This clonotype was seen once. CDR3 sequence: CASRDYRADTEAFF. CDR3 nucleotides: TGTGCCAGCAGAGATTACAGGGCAGACACTGAAGCTTTCTTT. The rearrangement uses TRBV6-2 or TRBV6-3 and TRBJ1-1; a weak D match, TRBD1 (6 bases). V gave up 6 bases and J gave up 3 bases, with 14 bases separating them. There are 14 residues in the CDR3. Germline CDR1 and CDR2: MNHEY and SVGEGT.

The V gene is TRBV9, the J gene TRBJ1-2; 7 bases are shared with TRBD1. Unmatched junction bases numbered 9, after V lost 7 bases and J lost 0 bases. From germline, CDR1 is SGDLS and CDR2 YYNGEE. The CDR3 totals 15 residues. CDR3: CASGPRGTANYGYTF. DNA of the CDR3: TGTGCCAGCGGGCCCCGGGGGACAGCTAACTATGGCTACACCTTC. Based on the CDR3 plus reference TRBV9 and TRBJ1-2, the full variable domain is DSGVTQTPKHLITATGQRVTLRCSPRSGDLSVYWYQQSLDQGLQFLIQYYNGEERAKGNILERFSAQQFPDLHSELNLSSLELGDSALYFCASGPRGTANYGYTFGSGTRLTVV.

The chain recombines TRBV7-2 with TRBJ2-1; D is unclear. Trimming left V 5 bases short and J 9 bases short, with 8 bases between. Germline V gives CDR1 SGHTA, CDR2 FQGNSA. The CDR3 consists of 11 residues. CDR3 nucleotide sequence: TGTGCCAGCAGCCCTCGGTTTGAGCAGTTCTTC. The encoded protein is CASSPRFEQFF.

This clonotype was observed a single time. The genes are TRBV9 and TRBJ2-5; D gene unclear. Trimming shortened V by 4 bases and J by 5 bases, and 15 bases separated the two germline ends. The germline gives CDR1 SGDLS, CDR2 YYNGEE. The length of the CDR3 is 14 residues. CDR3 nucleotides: TGTGCCAGCAGCACGCAAACCGTTGGGGAGACCCAGTACTTC. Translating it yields CASSTQTVGETQYF.